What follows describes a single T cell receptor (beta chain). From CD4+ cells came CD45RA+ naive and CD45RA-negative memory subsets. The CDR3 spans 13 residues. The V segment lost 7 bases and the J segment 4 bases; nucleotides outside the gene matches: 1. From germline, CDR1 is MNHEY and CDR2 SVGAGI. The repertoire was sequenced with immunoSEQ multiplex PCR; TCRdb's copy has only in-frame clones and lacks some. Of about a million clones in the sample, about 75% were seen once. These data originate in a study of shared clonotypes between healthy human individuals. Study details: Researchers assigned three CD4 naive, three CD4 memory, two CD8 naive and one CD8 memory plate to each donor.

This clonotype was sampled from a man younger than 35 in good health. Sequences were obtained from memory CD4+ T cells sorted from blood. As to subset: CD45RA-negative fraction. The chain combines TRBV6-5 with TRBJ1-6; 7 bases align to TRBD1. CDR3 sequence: CASTGQYNSPLHF. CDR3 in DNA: TGTGCCAGCACGGGACAGTATAATTCACCCCTCCACTTT.